This T cell receptor (beta chain) was recorded in a study of shared clonotypes between healthy human individuals (dated by TCRdb to between 2020 and 2021). General notes on the study: The cohort included three men and a couple of women between 18 and 49 years of age. For each donor, three plates each were used for CD4 naive and CD4 memory, two plates were used for CD8 naive, and one plate was used for CD8 memory. The study deeply sequenced blood TCR repertoires of five healthy adults to estimate repertoire size and the extent of clonotype sharing between individuals. Libraries were prepared and TCR repertoires were sequenced by different laboratories using diverse techniques, in order to increase sequencing depth and limit assay-specific biases. Between about 0.94 and 8.9 billion PBMCs per donor were obtained by leukapheresis. Here is what the overall study found, with its caveats: Rarefaction of sorted-subset datasets indicated incomplete sequencing despite the large sequencing depth. The genetic and exposure-history diversity represented was limited by the small number of donors. Approximately 5% of naive CD4, around 4% of naive CD8, roughly 2.4% of memory CD4, and around 0.42% of memory CD8 clonotypes were shared across four donors. Estimated clonotype richness was generally larger for naive than for memory subsets. Pairwise subsampling indicated that sequencing depth was expected to affect the degree of clonotype sharing among donors. Compared with non-shared clonotypes, clonotypes shared by all four sorted-subset donors had higher generation probabilities. Only blood was sampled, and tissue TCR repertoires likely differ from those in blood.

CDR1 and CDR2 are read off the germline V gene as SGHNT and YENEEA. The CDR3 holds 14 amino acids from the cysteine to the phenylalanine. This entry keeps only the CDR3 DNA: 42 bases, framed from base 1. Compared with germline, V lacks 1 base and J lacks 9 bases; bases without a gene match: 5. The donors were healthy, HIV-negative adults who had no recently reported acute infections or vaccinations. Every donor was a Caucasian adult residing in Nashville, Tennessee, USA. Magnetic negative selection was used to enrich CD4+ T cells, after which naive cells were positively selected on CD45RA and the negative fraction became the memory subset. Blood was collected by leukapheresis, and PBMCs were isolated by Ficoll-Histopaque density gradient centrifugation and then cryopreserved in liquid nitrogen vapor phase. Analytical flow cytometry was used to check the purity and quantity of every magnetically sorted T cell population. Each sorted fraction had its genomic DNA isolated and then quantified by UV absorbance on a Nanodrop 2000c.

Using the deep immunoSEQ assay, TCR CDR3 regions were amplified from genomic DNA by multiplex PCR. Genomic DNA extracted from each cell subset was distributed evenly over all wells of several immunoSEQ 96-well plates, and each plate served as one replicate. For sorted subsets, approximately 200 ng of genomic DNA, equivalent to 25,000 to 35,000 T cell genomes, went into each replicate PCR. Purified libraries were quantified with a Qubit 3.0 fluorometer, sized on a Bioanalyzer 2100, and re-quantified with the KAPA Library Quantification kit. Every immunoSEQ 96-well plate was sequenced on a dedicated single-read 150-cycle Illumina NextSeq 550 flow cell. Under the source paper's analysis protocol: The immunoSEQ output contained only junctional sequences without quality scores, so filtering could not match that applied to full-length reads. Sequences were annotated with PyIR, a Python wrapper for IgBLAST v1.9, using IMGT germline references to assign V/J genes and CDR3. Reads were filtered out if the reads had weak V/J assignments (E-value above 1e-6), no CDR3, stop codons, out-of-frame junctions, or ambiguous translated residues. A V3J clonotype was defined by an identical inferred V gene, J gene, and CDR3 amino acid sequence. Percentage overlap between repertoires was computed as shared unique clonotypes divided by the size of the smaller repertoire. RTK rarefaction, the Chao1 estimator, and Recon v2.1 estimates of unobserved clonotypes were used to assess repertoire richness. For all TCRbeta clonotypes obtained by the gDNA method from a handful of donors, generation probabilities were computed with OLGA. Entries here come from immuneACCESS through TCRdb and include only in-frame sequences with V and J called. Some clones fail to appear in such tables; in the studies checked, an unresolved V gene covers under half of the shortfall, and the cause of the remainder is unknown. The V and J calls and clone size were taken over from that table, and D and trimming were inferred from the DNA. The sample table records 600,000 to 800,000 clones; over 60% of these occur just once. The ten largest clones capture over 1.5% of the sample.

Concerning this clone: Its recognized antigen is unknown. No base quality values were provided; no much bigger clone lies one nucleotide off.

Rearrangement joined TRBV11-3 to TRBJ2-1, and TRBD2 aligns with 8 junction nucleotides. The sample taken for sequencing was memory CD4+ T cells sorted from blood. The cell subset or site label here, explained by the study, means: CD45RA-negative fraction. This TCR came from a woman younger than 45 in good health. The base sequence is TGTGCCAGCAGCTTAGGGGCGGCGGGGGGTGAGCAGTTCTTC. It is translated as CASSLGAAGGEQFF.